Following are 14 T cell receptor beta chains from one sample sequenced in a study of blood T cells in healthy people across ages. A second about 6 to 12 cycle PCR used barcoded and J-beta primers. TCRdb processed the 5' RACE reads anew with MiXCR; each CDR3 protein has one entry. The sample yields about 500,000 distinct CDR3 sequences, approximately 25% seen once. These data also formed part of another study, on T cells of mothers and their children.

Sequenced sample: blood. Every receptor here comes from a boy under 18 in good health.

The chain employs TRBV12-3 or TRBV12-4 and TRBJ2-4; D is possibly TRBD1 (5 bases). The V gene lost 0 bases and the J gene lost 8 bases, with 11 bases spanning the gap. The CDR3 sequence is 14 residues long. CDR3 bases: TGTGCCAGCAGTTTAGCTGCCAGGGTAGACATTCAGTACTTC. Its protein product is CASSLAARVDIQYF.

This clonotype was seen a handful of times. This chain uses TRBV6-6 with TRBJ2-1; 7 nucleotides agree with TRBD2. CDR1 and CDR2 from the germline V gene are MNHNY and SVGAGI (reference sequence). The trim removed 1 base at V and 2 bases at J, leaving 2 bases unmatched. The CDR3 contains 15 residues. This chain's CDR3 is CASSYLTSPYNEQFF. The CDR3 DNA reads TGTGCCAGCAGTTACTTGACTAGCCCCTACAATGAGCAGTTCTTC.

The chain has TRBV5-1 and TRBJ2-1; 8 nucleotides agree with TRBD2. Per the germline V gene, CDR1 is SGHRS and CDR2 is YFSETQ. The CDR3 runs to 15 residues. The V gene end was trimmed by 10 bases and the J gene end by 2 bases; junction bases not matched to a gene: 11. Here the CDR3 reads CAARRDSGTYNEQFF. The CDR3, as DNA: TGCGCCGCAAGAAGGGATAGCGGGACCTACAATGAGCAGTTCTTC.

The chain combines TRBV7-9 with TRBJ2-5, with D perhaps TRBD1 (6 bases). The J call may be incorrect, as the DNA end agrees better with TRBJ2-7. This CDR3 contains 16 residues. CDR1 SEHNR and CDR2 FQNEAQ come from the germline V gene (reference sequence). CDR3 amino acids: CASSDIYREYSYEQYF. Written as DNA, the CDR3 is TGTGCCAGCAGCGACATTTACAGGGAATATAGCTACGAGCAGTACTTC.

By share, this clonotype ranks as medium-sized. The chain couples TRBV6-6 to TRBJ2-5, with D perhaps TRBD1 (5 bases). The V end was cut by 6 bases, the J end by 5 bases, with 7 bases between. The germline gives CDR1 MNHNY, CDR2 SVGAGI (reference sequence). This CDR3 spans 11 amino acids. The CDR3 protein is CASRKGETQYF. The CDR3 DNA sequence: TGTGCCAGCAGAAAGGGGGAGACCCAGTACTTC.

This clonotype was found a few times. The gene calls are TRBV7-2 and TRBJ2-5, with no clear D. CDR1 SGHTA and CDR2 FQGNSA come from the germline V gene. The CDR3 extends over 17 amino acids. The germline V and J ends were trimmed by 5 bases and 3 bases, with 22 bases remaining between them. The CDR3 region is CASSLDMLERREETQYF. In DNA form, the CDR3 reads TGTGCCAGCAGCCTAGACATGCTCGAGCGCCGGGAAGAGACCCAGTACTTC.

The J gene is TRBJ2-1, the V gene TRBV24-1; possibly TRBD2 for D (5 bases). Trimming stripped 4 bases from V and 6 bases from J, with 9 bases between. From germline, CDR1 is KGHDR and CDR2 SFDVKD. The CDR3 has 13 amino acids. This chain's CDR3 is CATSDGGLNEQFF. CDR3 coding DNA: TGTGCCACCAGTGACGGAGGCCTCAATGAGCAGTTCTTC.

CDR3 amino acids: CASSLTVGRPTDSKNIQYF. For the CDR3, the DNA is TGTGCCAGCAGCTTAACGGTGGGAAGGCCTACCGATTCCAAAAACATTCAGTACTTC. J is TRBJ2-4 and V is TRBV7-3, with D unclear. CDR1 SGHTA and CDR2 FQGTGA come from the germline V gene. V lost 0 bases to trimming and J lost 2 bases, with 20 bases between them. The CDR3 runs to 19 residues.

V is TRBV29-1 and J is TRBJ2-1; 9 nucleotides align to TRBD1. J lost 10 bases, V lost 6 bases, and 13 bases had no gene match. This CDR3 is built from 14 residues. CDR1 is SQVTM, CDR2 ANQGSEA, per germline. CDR3 nucleotides: TGCAGCGTCGTCGACAGGGGGGACTTCTCGGAGCAGTTCTTC. Amino acids: CSVVDRGDFSEQFF.

This clonotype has more than one count but fewer than ten. The J gene is TRBJ2-5, the V gene TRBV28, with D maybe TRBD1 (6 bases). The CDR3 has 14 residues. Trimming stripped 7 bases from V and 1 base from J, with 13 bases between. CDR1 and CDR2 from the germline V gene are MDHEN and SYDVKM. The CDR3 sequence is CASTEQGSQETQYF. The CDR3 nucleotides are TGTGCCAGCACTGAACAGGGATCCCAAGAGACCCAGTACTTC.

V gene TRBV24-1 combines with J gene TRBJ1-2; 10 nucleotides agree with TRBD1. Germline CDR1 KGHDR, CDR2 SFDVKD. Trimming removed 3 bases from V and 9 bases from J; junction bases left unmatched: 6. CDR3 size: 14 residues. The CDR3 DNA sequence: TGTGCCACCAGTGATCGACAGGGGGCAAGGTGCTACACCTTC. This sequence encodes CATSDRQGARCYTF.

The J gene is TRBJ2-1, the V gene TRBV11-2, with D tentatively TRBD1 or TRBD2 (5 bases each). The J call may be in error: the DNA end matches TRBJ2-5 better. CDR1 is SGHAT, CDR2 FQNNGV, per germline. The length of the CDR3 is 15 residues. The CDR3 coding sequence is TGTGCCAGCAGCTTAATGGGGGTAGGAGGAGAGACCCAGTACTTC. Its translation is CASSLMGVGGETQYF.

The CDR3 DNA reads as TGCGCCAGCGGCGTGCAGGCATCGAACACTGAAGCTTTCTTT. The encoded protein is CASGVQASNTEAFF. The V call is TRBV5-1, the J call TRBJ1-1; no firm D call. The germline V and J ends were trimmed by 7 bases and 1 base, with 14 bases remaining between them. The CDR3 spans 14 residues. Germline V gene sequence: CDR1 SGHRS, CDR2 YFSETQ.

The table lists this clonotype with a few counts. The rearrangement joins TRBV6-6 to TRBJ2-5; tentative D call: TRBD1 (5 bases). Germline loops: CDR1 MNHNY, CDR2 SVGAGI (reference sequence). The CDR3 runs 15 residues. Trimming pared 6 bases from V and 1 base from J, leaving 15 bases between. The CDR3 reads CASSTLQGFQETQYF. DNA of the CDR3: TGTGCCAGCAGCACACTCCAGGGTTTCCAAGAGACCCAGTACTTC.